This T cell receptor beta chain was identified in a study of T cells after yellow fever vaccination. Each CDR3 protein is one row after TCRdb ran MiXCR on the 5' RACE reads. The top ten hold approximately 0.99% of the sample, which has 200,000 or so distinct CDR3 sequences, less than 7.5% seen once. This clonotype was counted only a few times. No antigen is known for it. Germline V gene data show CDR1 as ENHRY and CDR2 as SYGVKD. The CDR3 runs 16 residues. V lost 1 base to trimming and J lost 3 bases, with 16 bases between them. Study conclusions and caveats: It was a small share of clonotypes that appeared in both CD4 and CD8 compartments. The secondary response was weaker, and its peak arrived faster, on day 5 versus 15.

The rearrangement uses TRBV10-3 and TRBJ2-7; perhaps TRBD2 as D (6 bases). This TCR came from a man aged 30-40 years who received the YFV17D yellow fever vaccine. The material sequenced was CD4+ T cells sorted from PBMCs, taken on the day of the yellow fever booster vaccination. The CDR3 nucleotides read TGTGCCATCAGTGAGTTCCGACTAGTCGGGAGCTACGAGCAGTACTTC. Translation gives CAISEFRLVGSYEQYF.